This TCR beta chain was sequenced for a study of breast tumors, draining lymph nodes, adjacent tissues. General study results and limits: Tumor TCR diversity was below lymph nodes but above nontumor tissue. The data were judged consistent with most tumor T cells coming from lymph node and expanding in tumor. The lymph node origin of tumor T cells was framed as consistent with a hypothesis, not demonstrated. Luminal-like breast cancer showed significantly greater tumor-nontumor repertoire similarity than basal-like breast cancer did.

Germline loops: CDR1 PRHDT, CDR2 FYEKMQ (reference sequence). The CDR3 is made up of 18 amino acids, end residues included. Axillary draining lymph nodes of breast cancer patients supplied the node samples. Each CDR3 protein is one row after TCRdb ran MiXCR on the multiplex PCR reads. The sample yields approximately 280,000 distinct CDR3 sequences, 30% seen once. About this clonotype: Its antigen remains unidentified. The conserved phenylalanine or tryptophan normally closing the CDR3 is absent here, so this likely arose from a read error. It is unclear where the CDR3 begins or ends on the DNA, so no DNA is shown, and the CDR3 is as TCRdb lists it.

This receptor was taken from a female donor with breast cancer. Some clones in this sample may be carry-over from other donors' samples. Sequenced material: axillary lymph node tissue. The V and J genes are TRBV13 and TRBJ2-2; TRBD1 is the table's D call and was not checked against the DNA. CDR3 loop: CASSLISGQLANTGERMS.